The 26 T cell receptor beta chains listed next were all sequenced from one sample in a study of identical twins. MiXCR was run by TCRdb on the 5' RACE reads, yielding one entry per CDR3 protein. The table lists approximately 690,000 distinct CDR3 sequences, 5.5% to 7.5% of them singletons. Input material: naive T cells sorted from blood. These receptor sequences come from a man aged 18-30 years in good health.

This clonotype was seen ten or more times. This chain joins TRBV5-1 and TRBJ2-1; 7 positions match TRBD2. The germline gives CDR1 SGHRS, CDR2 YFSETQ. J lost 4 bases, V lost 3 bases, and 16 bases had no gene match. The CDR3 is made up of 18 amino acids. This chain's CDR3 is CASSSGLGEAGPYNEQFF. The CDR3 coding sequence is TGCGCCAGCAGCTCCGGCCTGGGGGAAGCGGGACCGTACAATGAGCAGTTCTTC. Together with reference TRBV5-1 and TRBJ2-1, the CDR3 gives the full variable domain: KAGVTQTPRYLIKTRGQQVTLSCSPISGHRSVSWYQQTPGQGLQFLFEYFSETQRNKGNFPGRFSGRQFSNSRSEMNVSTLELGDSALYLCASSSGLGEAGPYNEQFFGPGTRLTVL.

V usage is TRBV20-1 and J usage is TRBJ1-2, with D unclear. The germline gives CDR1 DFQATT, CDR2 SNEGSKA (reference sequence). The CDR3 extends over 11 amino acids. Trimming shortened V by 4 bases and J by 8 bases, and 11 bases separated the two germline ends. In nucleotides, the CDR3 is TGCAGTGCTACGGAATCGGGAGGCTACACCTTC. Translated, it gives CSATESGGYTF.

The chain couples TRBV19 to TRBJ1-2; D is unresolved. V dropped 6 bases and J dropped 2 bases, with 10 bases sitting between them. In germline, CDR1 is LNHDA, CDR2 SQIVND (reference sequence). The CDR3 sequence is 13 residues long. The CDR3 loop reads CASRETENYGYTF. CDR3 nucleotides: TGTGCCAGTAGGGAAACAGAAAACTATGGCTACACCTTC.

This clonotype was seen many times. CDR3 region: CASSLRDSELYEQYF. Written as DNA, the CDR3 is TGCGCCAGCAGCTTGAGGGACAGTGAACTCTACGAGCAGTACTTC. The rearrangement uses TRBV5-1 and TRBJ2-7; the match to TRBD1 covers 7 bases. Trimming took 1 base from V and 3 from J; bases not matched to a gene: 7. Germline values: CDR1 SGHRS, CDR2 YFSETQ. The CDR3 loop spans 15 amino acids. Full variable domain (missing parts from reference TRBV5-1 and TRBJ2-7): KAGVTQTPRYLIKTRGQQVTLSCSPISGHRSVSWYQQTPGQGLQFLFEYFSETQRNKGNFPGRFSGRQFSNSRSEMNVSTLELGDSALYLCASSLRDSELYEQYFGPGTRLTVT.

This clonotype was seen many times. CDR3 coding DNA: TGCGCCAGCAGCTTTAGGGGGCTTAGCACTGAAGCTTTCTTT. Its translation: CASSFRGLSTEAFF. The rearrangement uses TRBV5-1 and TRBJ1-1; 7 bases align to TRBD1. Germline V gives CDR1 SGHRS, CDR2 YFSETQ. CDR3 length equals 14 residues. Trimming removed 2 bases from V and 4 bases from J; junction bases left unmatched: 5.

This clonotype was seen at least ten times. This chain joins TRBV18 and TRBJ2-7, with 7 positions matching TRBD1. The germline CDR1 and CDR2 sequences are KGHSH and LQKENI. The CDR3 is 14 residues long. V was clipped by 3 bases and J by 3 bases; unmatched bases: 5. For the CDR3, the DNA is TGTGCCAGCTCACCTGGGACAGCTAACTACGAGCAGTACTTC. Its translation: CASSPGTANYEQYF.

This clonotype was observed many times. This chain connects TRBV29-1 to TRBJ2-5, with 9 bases lining up with TRBD2. The CDR3 is made up of 14 amino acids. Germline CDR1 SQVTM, CDR2 ANQGSEA. The ends lost 2 bases at V and 3 bases at J; junction bases unmatched: 4. The CDR3 here is CSVEKTSGKETQYF. The CDR3 DNA sequence: TGCAGCGTTGAAAAGACTAGCGGAAAAGAGACCCAGTACTTC.

This clonotype was recorded many times. V usage is TRBV12-3 or TRBV12-4 and J usage is TRBJ1-1; the D is unclear. The CDR3 is 14 amino acids. V was clipped by 5 bases and J by 3 bases, with 13 bases between them. The CDR3 DNA sequence: TGTGCCAGCAGTCGGGGTAGTCCGGACACTGAAGCTTTCTTT. It translates to CASSRGSPDTEAFF.

The V call is TRBV5-1, the J call TRBJ2-7, with 11 bases aligning to TRBD2. This CDR3 contains 18 residues. V gave up 0 bases and J gave up 3 bases; unmatched junction bases: 11. Per the germline V gene, CDR1 is SGHRS and CDR2 is YFSETQ. The CDR3 DNA reads as TGCGCCAGCAGCTTGGCTCCGAGGGTAGCGGGAGGGTTCTACGAGCAGTACTTC. The encoded protein is CASSLAPRVAGGFYEQYF.

This clonotype was found many times. V gene TRBV5-1 combines with J gene TRBJ2-1; D is unresolved. Germline CDR1 SGHRS, CDR2 YFSETQ. V was cut by 5 bases and J by 7 bases, with 13 bases left in between. The CDR3 is 13 residues long. The CDR3 coding sequence is TGCGCCAGCAGGACTCTTAAAGGGAATGAGCAGTTCTTC. Its translation is CASRTLKGNEQFF. Full variable domain (missing parts from reference TRBV5-1 and TRBJ2-1): KAGVTQTPRYLIKTRGQQVTLSCSPISGHRSVSWYQQTPGQGLQFLFEYFSETQRNKGNFPGRFSGRQFSNSRSEMNVSTLELGDSALYLCASRTLKGNEQFFGPGTRLTVL.

The sample holds many counts of this clonotype. The genes are TRBV5-6 and TRBJ2-4; unclear D gene. Between the trimmed V and J ends, which lost 5 bases and 0 bases, there was a span of 15 bases. The CDR3 loop spans 16 amino acids. CDR1 is SGHDT and CDR2 is YYEEEE in the germline V gene. This CDR3 reads CASRSMKNLAKNIQYF. The CDR3 nucleotides are TGTGCCAGCAGATCCATGAAAAACCTAGCCAAAAACATTCAGTACTTC. Drawing the rest from reference TRBV5-6 and TRBJ2-4, the complete variable domain is DAGVTQSPTHLIKTRGQQVTLRCSPKSGHDTVSWYQQALGQGPQFIFQYYEEEERQRGNFPDRFSGHQFPNYSSELNVNALLLGDSALYLCASRSMKNLAKNIQYFGAGTRLSVL.

At least ten counts were recorded for this clonotype. The chain joins TRBV6-5 to TRBJ2-3; D is undetermined. Germline lookup yields CDR1 MNHEY and CDR2 SVGAGI. The CDR3 totals 14 residues. Trimming took off 0 bases at V and 3 bases at J, with 7 bases between the two ends. Here the CDR3 DNA reads TGTGCCAGCAGTTACTCCATACGGACAGATACGCAGTATTTT. This gives the protein CASSYSIRTDTQYF.

This clonotype has only a few counts. The J gene is TRBJ1-2, the V gene TRBV2; TRBD1 matches 10 bases. After removal of 7 bases from V and 1 base from J, the junction contained 3 bases not matched to a gene. The CDR3 contains 14 residues. Germline V gene sequence: CDR1 SNHLY, CDR2 FYNNEI. The CDR3 is CASNDRGHNYGYTF. In nucleotides, the CDR3 is TGTGCCAGCAACGACAGGGGGCATAACTATGGCTACACCTTC.

This clonotype was detected a few times. V gene TRBV20-1 combines with J gene TRBJ1-2; a possible D gene is TRBD1 (5 bases). Germline V gives CDR1 DFQATT, CDR2 SNEGSKA (reference sequence). V was shortened by 1 base and J by 4 bases, with 7 bases between the two germline ends. The CDR3 runs to 12 residues. CDR3 protein: CSARGGAYGYTF. DNA for the CDR3: TGCAGTGCTAGAGGTGGGGCCTATGGCTACACCTTC.

This clonotype was seen ten or more times. The chain uses TRBV29-1 and TRBJ2-5; TRBD2 is a possible D gene (7 bases). Germline CDR1 reads SQVTM; CDR2 reads ANQGSEA. This CDR3 comprises 15 residues. The V and J ends lost 5 bases and 5 bases respectively, with 21 bases between them. CDR3 coding DNA: TGCAGCGTTCGAGAGGGGGGGCCAGTCGGGGAGACCCAGTACTTC. It yields the protein CSVREGGPVGETQYF.

This clonotype was observed many times. This chain links TRBV6-2 or TRBV6-3 with TRBJ2-7, with TRBD2 identical over 10 bases. J gave up 6 bases and V 5 bases, and 4 bases lay outside the gene matches. CDR1 and CDR2 (germline): MNHEY, SVGEGT. This CDR3 spans 13 amino acids. In DNA, the CDR3 is TGTGCCAGCAGTATAGCGGGAGGTGGCGAGCAGTACGTC. Translation gives CASSIAGGGEQYV.

This clonotype was found many times. The V gene is TRBV12-3 or TRBV12-4, the J gene TRBJ2-4; D possibly matches TRBD1 or TRBD2 (5 bases each). The CDR3 runs to 15 residues. Trimming pared 5 bases from V and 5 bases from J, leaving 16 bases between. The CDR3 reads CASSPGGEGQNIQYF. The CDR3 nucleotides are TGTGCCAGCAGTCCCGGTGGCGAGGGGCAAAACATTCAGTACTTC.

This clonotype was recorded many times. CDR3: CASSQDSGGSTDTQYF. As DNA, the CDR3 is TGCGCCAGCAGCCAAGATTCCGGGGGGAGCACAGATACGCAGTATTTT. This rearrangement joins TRBV4-3 to TRBJ2-3; the match to TRBD2 covers 7 bases. Looked up from germline, CDR1 is LGHNA and CDR2 is YSLEER. V was pared by 0 bases and J by 0 bases, with 3 bases of the junction left unmatched. This CDR3 spans 16 amino acids.

This clonotype was detected a few times. The chain combines TRBV15 with TRBJ2-1; TRBD2 agrees at 9 bases. The CDR3 extends over 16 amino acids. Germline assignment: CDR1 LNHNV and CDR2 YYDKDF (reference sequence). Trimming cost V 5 bases and J 3 bases; bases outside gene matches: 8. The CDR3 DNA reads TGTGCCACCAGCCCATGGGAGCGGGAGGTCTACAATGAGCAGTTCTTC. This codes for CATSPWEREVYNEQFF. The whole variable domain, remainder taken from reference TRBV15 and TRBJ2-1, is DAMVIQNPRYQVTQFGKPVTLSCSQTLNHNVMYWYQQKSSQAPKLLFHYYDKDFNNEADTPDNFQSRRPNTSFCFLDIRSPGLGDTAMYLCATSPWEREVYNEQFFGPGTRLTVL.

This clonotype was counted ten times or more. The gene calls are TRBV20-1 and TRBJ2-5; 12 nucleotides agree with TRBD2. V lost 5 bases and J lost 1; bases outside the gene matches: 8. This CDR3 is 16 amino acids long. Germline V gene sequence: CDR1 DFQATT, CDR2 SNEGSKA (reference sequence). CDR3 sequence: CSAGRLAGASQETQYF. In DNA form, the CDR3 reads TGCAGTGCTGGGCGACTAGCGGGAGCTAGCCAAGAGACCCAGTACTTC.

This clonotype has more than one count but fewer than ten. V and J are TRBV7-2 and TRBJ2-5; TRBD1 matches at 8 bases. There are 13 residues in the CDR3. The junction had 3 bases not matched to a gene; V was cut back by 1 base and J by 8 bases. Per the germline V gene, CDR1 is SGHTA and CDR2 is FQGNSA. Here the CDR3 DNA reads TGTGCCAGCAGCTTAGGGACAGGGAGAACCCAGTACTTC. Its translation: CASSLGTGRTQYF.

Here the CDR3 DNA reads TGTGCCAGCACATGGGGTCCGACCTACGAGCAGTACGTC. Residues: CASTWGPTYEQYV. The chain combines TRBV11-2 with TRBJ2-7; no reliable D call. The CDR3 covers 13 residues. Trimming took 7 bases from V and 2 from J, leaving 12 bases between them. The V gene's germline CDR1 is SGHAT and CDR2 FQNNGV.

This clonotype was observed a few times. The chain couples TRBV7-9 to TRBJ2-5, with TRBD1 matching 8 bases. J lost 5 bases, V lost 4 bases, and 3 bases had no gene match. The CDR3 consists of 13 residues. CDR1 and CDR2 from the germline V gene are SEHNR and FQNEAQ (reference sequence). CDR3 amino acids: CASSWGQVETQYF. CDR3 sequence (DNA): TGTGCCAGCAGCTGGGGACAGGTGGAGACCCAGTACTTC.

This clonotype came up many times. This chain uses TRBV12-3 or TRBV12-4 with TRBJ2-5, with 8 bases lining up with TRBD2. The junction had 19 bases not matched to a gene; V was cut back by 11 bases and J by 5 bases. This CDR3 is built from 16 residues. The chain's CDR3 is CASGGASGPRGETQYF. CDR3 in DNA: TGTGCCTCCGGGGGTGCTAGCGGGCCCCGAGGGGAGACCCAGTACTTC.

At least ten counts were recorded for this clonotype. The chain couples TRBV11-2 to TRBJ2-7; the match to TRBD2 covers 11 bases. Germline V CDR1 and CDR2: SGHAT, FQNNGV. V was clipped by 0 bases and J by 1 base; unmatched bases: 8. The CDR3 extends over 18 amino acids. The CDR3 loop is CASSLDRTSGRASYEQYF. CDR3 nucleotide sequence: TGTGCCAGCAGCTTAGACCGCACTAGCGGGAGAGCTTCCTACGAGCAGTACTTC.

V usage is TRBV28 and J usage is TRBJ2-4; possibly TRBD2 for D (6 bases). The V gene lost 3 bases and the J gene lost 5 bases, with 11 bases spanning the gap. Germline V CDR1 and CDR2: MDHEN, SYDVKM. The CDR3 covers 14 residues. CDR3 sequence (DNA): TGTGCCAGCAGTTTCGGGACTGGCCAAAACATTCAGTACTTC. It codes for CASSFGTGQNIQYF.